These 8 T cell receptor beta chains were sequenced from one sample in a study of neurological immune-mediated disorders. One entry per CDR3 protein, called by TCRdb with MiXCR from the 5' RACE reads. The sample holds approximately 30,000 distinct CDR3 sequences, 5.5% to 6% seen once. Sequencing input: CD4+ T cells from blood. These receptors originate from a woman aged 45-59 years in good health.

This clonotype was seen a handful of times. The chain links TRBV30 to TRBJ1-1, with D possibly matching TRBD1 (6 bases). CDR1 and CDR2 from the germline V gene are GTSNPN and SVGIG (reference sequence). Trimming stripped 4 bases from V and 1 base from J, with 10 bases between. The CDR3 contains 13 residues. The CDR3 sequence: CAWNRGQNTEAFF. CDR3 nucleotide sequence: TGTGCCTGGAATAGGGGACAGAACACTGAAGCTTTCTTT. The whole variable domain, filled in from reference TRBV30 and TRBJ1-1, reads SQTIHQWPATLVQPVGSPLSLECTVEGTSNPNLYWYRQAAGRGLQLLFYSVGIGQISSEVPQNLSASRPQDRQFILSSKKLLLSDSGFYLCAWNRGQNTEAFFGQGTRLTVV.

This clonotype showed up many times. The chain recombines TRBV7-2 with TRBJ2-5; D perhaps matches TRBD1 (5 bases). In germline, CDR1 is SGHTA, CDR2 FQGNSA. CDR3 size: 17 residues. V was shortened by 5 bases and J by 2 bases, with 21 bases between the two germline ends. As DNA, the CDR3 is TGTGCCAGCAGCCCTCGAACCCATCTCAGACAGCAAGAGACCCAGTACTTC. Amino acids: CASSPRTHLRQQETQYF.

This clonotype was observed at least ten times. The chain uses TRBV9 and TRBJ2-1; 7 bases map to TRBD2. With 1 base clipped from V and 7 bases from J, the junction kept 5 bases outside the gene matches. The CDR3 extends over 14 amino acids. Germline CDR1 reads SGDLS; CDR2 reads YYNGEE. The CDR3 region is CASSVSGKRNEQFF. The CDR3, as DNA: TGTGCCAGCAGCGTAAGCGGGAAGAGGAATGAGCAGTTCTTC. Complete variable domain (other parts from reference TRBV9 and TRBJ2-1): DSGVTQTPKHLITATGQRVTLRCSPRSGDLSVYWYQQSLDQGLQFLIQYYNGEERAKGNILERFSAQQFPDLHSELNLSSLELGDSALYFCASSVSGKRNEQFFGPGTRLTVL.

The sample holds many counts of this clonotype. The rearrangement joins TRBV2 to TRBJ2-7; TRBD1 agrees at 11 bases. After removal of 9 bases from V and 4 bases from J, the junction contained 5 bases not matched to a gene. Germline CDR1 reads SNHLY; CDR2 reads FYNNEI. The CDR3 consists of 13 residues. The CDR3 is CARGTGGPYEQYF. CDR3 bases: TGTGCCAGAGGGACAGGGGGACCTTACGAGCAGTACTTC.

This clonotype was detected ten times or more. CDR3 in amino acids: CSARYPGQGPPEAFF. CDR3 nucleotides: TGCAGTGCTAGATACCCGGGACAGGGTCCCCCTGAAGCTTTCTTT. The chain employs TRBV20-1 and TRBJ1-1; 9 nucleotides line up with TRBD1. Trimming at V came to 2 bases and at J to 6 bases, leaving 10 bases not matched to a gene. Germline CDR1 is DFQATT and CDR2 is SNEGSKA (reference sequence). This CDR3 spans 15 amino acids.

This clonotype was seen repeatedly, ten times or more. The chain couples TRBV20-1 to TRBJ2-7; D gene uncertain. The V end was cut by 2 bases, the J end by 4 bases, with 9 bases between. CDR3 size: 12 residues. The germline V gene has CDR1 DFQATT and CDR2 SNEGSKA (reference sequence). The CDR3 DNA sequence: TGCAGTGCTAGACGGTGGGAATACGAGCAGTACTTC. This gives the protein CSARRWEYEQYF.

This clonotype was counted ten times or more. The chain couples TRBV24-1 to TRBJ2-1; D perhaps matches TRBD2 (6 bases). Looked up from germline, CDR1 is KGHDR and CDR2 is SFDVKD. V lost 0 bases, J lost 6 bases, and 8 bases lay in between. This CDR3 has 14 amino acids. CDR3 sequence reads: CATSDLRRGNEQFF. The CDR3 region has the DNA TGTGCCACCAGTGATTTGAGGCGGGGCAATGAGCAGTTCTTC.

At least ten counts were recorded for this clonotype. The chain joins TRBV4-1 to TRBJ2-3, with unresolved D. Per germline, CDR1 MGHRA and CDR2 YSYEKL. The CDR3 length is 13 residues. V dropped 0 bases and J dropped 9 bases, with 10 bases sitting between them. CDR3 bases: TGCGCCAGCAGCCAAGATCCCGAGGTAACGCAGTATTTT. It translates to CASSQDPEVTQYF.